This T cell receptor beta chain comes out of a study of blood T cell repertoires in COVID-19. Across the whole study: The analysed material was cDNA or gDNA that came from T cells, B-cell-depleted T cells, or PBMCs.

Original methodology: The assay estimated nucleated cells by amplifying reference gene primers. Only in-frame clones appear in the TCRdb table, and some are missing; sequencing was by immunoSEQ multiplex PCR. V and J calls plus clone size are reproduced from that table; the DNA served to infer D and trimming. The sample shows 150,000 to 200,000 clones, about 85% of them seen only once. CDR1 is ENHRY, CDR2 SYGVKD, per germline. The junction had 6 bases not matched to a gene; V was cut back by 5 bases and J by 4 bases. The CDR3 is 14 amino acids. The sample was peripheral blood. The chain combines TRBV10-3 with TRBJ2-7; 9 bases match TRBD2. This clonotype was sampled from a woman older than 75 with acute or convalescent COVID-19. CDR3 DNA: TGTGCCATCAGTCGGGCTAGCGGGGAGTACGAGCAGTACTTC. It encodes CAISRASGEYEQYF.